The rows below give T cell receptor beta chains drawn from one sample of a study of molecular identifiers for immune sequencing clone quantification. TCRdb processed the PCR reads anew with MiXCR; each CDR3 protein has one entry. This sample carries approximately 590,000 distinct CDR3 sequences, roughly 25% of them seen once, and the ten largest clones take about 0.73%. Input material: naive CD8+ T cells from blood, with Jurkat cell RNA spiked in. These receptors originate from a human donor in good health. Some libraries in this study had Jurkat cell RNA spiked in. Each CDR3 is given with its conserved first and last residue. D genes are given only for firm matches. Not all rows give a size; the values are once, few, many and, for expanded clones, a class.

>NA|TRBD2|TRBV13|TRBJ2-1
TGTGCCAGCAGCATATTTGCGGGGGGACTCTACAATGAGCAGTTCTTC
CASSIFAGGLYNEQFF
>NA|TRBD2|TRBV6-6|TRBJ2-3
TGTGCCAGCAGTTTTCAACGACTAGCGGGAGAGGGTTTTGGCACAGATACGCAGTGTTTT
CASSFQRLAGEGFGTDTQCF
>NA|TRBD1|TRBV19|TRBJ1-5
TGTGCCAGTAGTATGGGAGACAGGGGAAGCAATCAGCCCCAGCATTTT
CASSMGDRGSNQPQHF
>NA|TRBD1|TRBV5-6|TRBJ2-1
TGTGCCAGCAGCCGCTGGACAGGTTACAATGAGCAGTTCTTC
CASSRWTGYNEQFF
>many|TRBD2|TRBV27|TRBJ2-3
TGTGCCAGCAGTTTCGGACTAGCGGCCACAGATACGCAGTATTTT
CASSFGLAATDTQYF
>NA|NA|TRBV27|TRBJ1-2
TGTGCCAGCGGCCGGGACGGAAATAACTATGGCTACACCTTC
CASGRDGNNYGYTF
>many|TRBD1|TRBV6-5|TRBJ1-1
TGTGCCAGCAGCCCCCTGACAGGGGCGGGCACTGAAGCTTTCTTT
CASSPLTGAGTEAFF
>many|NA|TRBV4-1|TRBJ2-5
TGCGCCAGCAGCCAAGGCGCGACAGGAGGAGAGACCCAGTACTTC
CASSQGATGGETQYF
>many|NA|TRBV6-5|TRBJ2-6
TGTGCCAGCCATCAGGGAGCTGGGGCCAACGTCCTGACTTTC
CASHQGAGANVLTF
>NA|TRBD1|TRBV27|TRBJ2-2
TGTGCCAGCAGTCCAATCCACAGGGGACCGAGCACCGGGGAGCTGTTTTTT
CASSPIHRGPSTGELFF
>many|TRBD1|TRBV27|TRBJ2-2
TGTGCCAGCAGTAAGGACAGGGTAAAGATGATCACCTCGAACACCGGGGAGCTGTTTTTT
CASSKDRVKMITSNTGELFF
>NA|TRBD1|TRBV19|TRBJ1-5
TGTGCCAGTAGTATTACAGGGGCAAATCAGCCCCAGCATTTT
CASSITGANQPQHF
>many|NA|TRBV4-1|TRBJ1-3
TGCGCCAGCAGCCAAGAACGGACAAGCTCTGGAAACACCATATATTTT
CASSQERTSSGNTIYF
>NA|TRBD1|TRBV7-9|TRBJ1-1
TGTGCCAGCATGACAGGGTGGTACACTGAAGCTTTCTTT
CASMTGWYTEAFF
>many|TRBD1|TRBV12-3/TRBV12-4|TRBJ2-4
TGTGCCAGCAGTTTAACGGGACAGGGGGCAGCCAAAAACATTCAGTACTTC
CASSLTGQGAAKNIQYF
>many|NA|TRBV4-3|TRBJ2-7
TGCGCCAGCAGCCCACAATACCAGGGGTTATTCGAGCAGTACTTC
CASSPQYQGLFEQYF
>few|NA|TRBV7-9|TRBJ1-1
TGTGCCAGCAGCCAATTCGCCGGGAGTCCCATTATGAACACTGAAGCTTTCTTT
CASSQFAGSPIMNTEAFF
>many|NA|TRBV2|TRBJ2-3
TGTGCCAGCAGTCGCAGGTCCACAGATACGCAGTATTTT
CASSRRSTDTQYF
>few|NA|TRBV27|TRBJ2-2
TGTGCCAGCAGTTTCCCTAAAGGGGAGCTGTTTTTT
CASSFPKGELFF
>many|TRBD2|TRBV12-3/TRBV12-4|TRBJ2-1
TGTGCCAGCAGTTCTAGCGGGGGGGCCTACAATGAGCAGTTCTTC
CASSSSGGAYNEQFF
>many|NA|TRBV7-9|TRBJ1-1
TGTGCCAGCAGCGCCATACCCGGGAGCGAAGCTTTCTTT
CASSAIPGSEAFF
>many|TRBD1|TRBV4-1|TRBJ2-7
TGCGCCAGCAGCCAGCGGACAGGGGGCAGCTACGAGCAGTACTTC
CASSQRTGGSYEQYF
>NA|TRBD2|TRBV2|TRBJ2-5
TGTGCCAGCGACACGGCTAGCGGGTACCAAGAGACCCAGTACTTC
CASDTASGYQETQYF
>few|TRBD2|TRBV24-1|TRBJ2-3
TGTGCCACCAGTGATCATGAGCGGGGATCCACAGATACGCAGTATTTT
CATSDHERGSTDTQYF
>many|NA|TRBV29-1|TRBJ2-2
TGCAGCGTACTCCTTGGCACCGGGGAGCTGTTTTTT
CSVLLGTGELFF
>NA|NA|TRBV20-1|TRBJ2-7
TGCAGTGTCCTCAAAGTGGGCCGGGCCGGCGTATACGAGCAGTACTTC
CSVLKVGRAGVYEQYF
>few|NA|TRBV7-2|TRBJ1-6
TGCGCCAGCAGCCTTCGACGGTCAGCCTCCTATAATTCACCCCTCCACTTT
CASSLRRSASYNSPLHF
>many|NA|TRBV28|TRBJ1-1
TGTGCCAGCAGTCCTCCGGGACTAGTAAGAGACACTGAAGCTTTCTTT
CASSPPGLVRDTEAFF
>many|NA|TRBV7-9|TRBJ1-1
TGTGCCAGCAGCTCTTATACCCCTGAAGCTTTCTTT
CASSSYTPEAFF
>many|NA|TRBV7-9|TRBJ2-3
TGTGCCAGCAGCTTAGCGCCGGCGGGGAGCACAGATACGCAGTATTTT
CASSLAPAGSTDTQYF
>many|TRBD1|TRBV3-1|TRBJ1-5
TGTGCCAGCAGCCAAGATTTCGGGACAGAAAATCAGCCCCAGCATTTT
CASSQDFGTENQPQHF
>once|NA|TRBV7-6|TRBJ2-7
TGTGCCAGCAGCCGACTCGGGGCCTCCTACGAGCAGTACTTC
CASSRLGASYEQYF
>many|NA|TRBV19|TRBJ2-7
TGTGCCAGTAGTCCGGGACACCTCGTCTACGAGCAGTACTTC
CASSPGHLVYEQYF
>few|NA|TRBV5-8|TRBJ1-1
TGTGCCAGCAGCTTGGGGGTCCGACCGATCACTGAAGCTTTCTTT
CASSLGVRPITEAFF
>NA|TRBD2|TRBV9|TRBJ2-1
TGTGCCAGCAGCGTAGATGGCGGGAGCGGGTACAATGAGCAGTTCTTC
CASSVDGGSGYNEQFF
>NA|NA|TRBV5-1|TRBJ1-2
TGCGCCAGCAGCTTGTCGCCCGATTGGATGGCGAACTATGGCTACACCTTC
CASSLSPDWMANYGYTF
>few|NA|TRBV7-2|TRBJ2-2
TGTGCCAGCAGGCTTTTAACCGGGGAGCTGTTTTTT
CASRLLTGELFF
>NA|NA|TRBV7-9|TRBJ1-1
TGTGCCAGCAGCTTAGGGAGGGGACATCCTGAAGCTTTCTTT
CASSLGRGHPEAFF
>few|TRBD2|TRBV20-1|TRBJ2-3
TGCAGTGCTAGAGATCTACTAGCGGGGGAGTCGACAGATACGCAGTATTTT
CSARDLLAGESTDTQYF
>NA|TRBD1|TRBV6-5|TRBJ2-7
TGTGCCAGCAGTTACTCCCGACAGGGACACTACGAGCAGTACTTC
CASSYSRQGHYEQYF
>NA|TRBD2|TRBV27|TRBJ2-7
TGTGCCAGCAGTTTAAAGAGCGGGAGGGATTCCTACGAGCAGTACTTC
CASSLKSGRDSYEQYF
>many|NA|TRBV7-9|TRBJ2-2
TGTGCCAGCAGCCTTGCGCGGGGATCGGCCGGGGAGCTGTTTTTT
CASSLARGSAGELFF
>many|NA|TRBV2|TRBJ2-2
TGTGCCAGCAGTGGACACTCCATGAACACCGGGGAGCTGTTTTTT
CASSGHSMNTGELFF
>NA|NA|TRBV5-1|TRBJ2-3
TGCGCCAGCAGCTTAGGGACTTTTTCTAGCACAGATACGCAGTATTTT
CASSLGTFSSTDTQYF
>many|NA|TRBV12-3/TRBV12-4|TRBJ1-2
TGTGCCAGCAGCGTGACAGAAAACTATGGCTACACCTTC
CASSVTENYGYTF
>many|TRBD1|TRBV28|TRBJ2-7
TGTGCCAGCAGTTTCGGGACAGGAGCGTCAATACGAGGGCAGTACTTC
CASSFGTGASIRGQYF
>many|NA|TRBV14|TRBJ2-6
TGTGCCAGCAGCCAGGTCTTTATAGGGCCTGGGGCCAACGTCCTGACTTTC
CASSQVFIGPGANVLTF
>many|NA|TRBV2|TRBJ2-1
TGTGCCAGCAGTGAAGGACGAGGCTCCTACAATGAGCAGTTCTTC
CASSEGRGSYNEQFF
>few|NA|TRBV7-8|TRBJ1-5
TGTGCCAGCAGCTTAGTGTTGGGGAGAGTCAATCAGCCCCAGCATTTT
CASSLVLGRVNQPQHF
>NA|NA|TRBV9|TRBJ2-3
TGTGCCAGCAGCGTGGAATTTAACACAGATACGCAGTATTTT
CASSVEFNTDTQYF
>many|NA|TRBV5-6|TRBJ2-1
TGTGCCAGCAGCTTGGGGTCAGGGGTTACTGAGCAGTTCTTC
CASSLGSGVTEQFF